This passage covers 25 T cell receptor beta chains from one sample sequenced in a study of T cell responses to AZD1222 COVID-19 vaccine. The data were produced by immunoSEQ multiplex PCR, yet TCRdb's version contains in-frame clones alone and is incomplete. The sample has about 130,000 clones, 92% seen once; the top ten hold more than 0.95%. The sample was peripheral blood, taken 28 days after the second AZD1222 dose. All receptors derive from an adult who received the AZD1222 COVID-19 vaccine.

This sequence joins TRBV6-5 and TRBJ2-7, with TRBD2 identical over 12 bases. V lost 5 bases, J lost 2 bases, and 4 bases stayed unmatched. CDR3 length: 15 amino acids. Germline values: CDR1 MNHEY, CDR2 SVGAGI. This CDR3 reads CASSPRTSGAYEQYF. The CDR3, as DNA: TGTGCCAGCAGTCCCCGGACTAGCGGGGCCTACGAGCAGTACTTC.

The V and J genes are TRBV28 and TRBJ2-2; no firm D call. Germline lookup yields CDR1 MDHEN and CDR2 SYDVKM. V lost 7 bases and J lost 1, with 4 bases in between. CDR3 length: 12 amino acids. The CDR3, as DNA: TGTGCCAGCACTGAGAACACCGGGGAGCTGTTTTTT. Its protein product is CASTENTGELFF.

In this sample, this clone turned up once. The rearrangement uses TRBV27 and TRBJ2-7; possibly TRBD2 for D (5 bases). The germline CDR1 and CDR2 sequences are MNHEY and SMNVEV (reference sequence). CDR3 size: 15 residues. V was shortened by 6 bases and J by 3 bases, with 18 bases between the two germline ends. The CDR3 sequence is CASRPLRGEYYEQYF. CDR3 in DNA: TGTGCCAGCAGGCCCCTCCGTGGGGAGTACTACGAGCAGTACTTC.

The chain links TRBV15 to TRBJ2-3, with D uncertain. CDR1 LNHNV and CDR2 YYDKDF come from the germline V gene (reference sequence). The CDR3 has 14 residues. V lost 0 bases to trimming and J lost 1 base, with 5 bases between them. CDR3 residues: CATSRDAGTDTQYF. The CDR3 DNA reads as TGTGCCACCAGCAGAGATGCCGGCACAGATACGCAGTATTTT.

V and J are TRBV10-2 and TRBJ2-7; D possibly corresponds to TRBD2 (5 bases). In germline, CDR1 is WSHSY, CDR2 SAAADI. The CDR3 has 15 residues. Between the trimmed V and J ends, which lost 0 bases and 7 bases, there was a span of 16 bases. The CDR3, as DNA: TGCGCCAGCAGTGAGTCTGTAAGCGGCCCCTGGGAGCAGTACTTC. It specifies CASSESVSGPWEQYF.

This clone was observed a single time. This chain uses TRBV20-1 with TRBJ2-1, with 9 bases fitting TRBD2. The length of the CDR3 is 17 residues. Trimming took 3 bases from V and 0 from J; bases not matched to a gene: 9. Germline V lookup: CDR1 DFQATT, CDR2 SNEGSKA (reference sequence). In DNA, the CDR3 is TGCAGTGCTAGTGACAGACCTAGCGGGATCTCCTACAATGAGCAGTTCTTC. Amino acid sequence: CSASDRPSGISYNEQFF.

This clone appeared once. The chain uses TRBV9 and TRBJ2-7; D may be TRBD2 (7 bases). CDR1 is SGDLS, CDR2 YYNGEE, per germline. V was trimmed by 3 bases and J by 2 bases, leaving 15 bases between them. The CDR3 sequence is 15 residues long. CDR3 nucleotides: TGTGCCAGCAGCGCGGGGGGCAATATTGCCTACGAGCAGTACTTC. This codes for CASSAGGNIAYEQYF.

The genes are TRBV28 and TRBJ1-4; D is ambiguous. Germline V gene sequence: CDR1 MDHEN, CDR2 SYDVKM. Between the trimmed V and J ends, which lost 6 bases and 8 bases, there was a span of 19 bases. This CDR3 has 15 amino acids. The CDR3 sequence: CASSQKRLRSEKLFF. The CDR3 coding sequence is TGTGCCAGCAGCCAGAAGAGGCTACGATCGGAAAAACTGTTTTTT. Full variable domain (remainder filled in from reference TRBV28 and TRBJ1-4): DVKVTQSSRYLVKRTGEKVFLECVQDMDHENMFWYRQDPGLGLRLIYFSYDVKMKEKGDIPEGYSVSREKKERFSLILESASTNQTSMYLCASSQKRLRSEKLFFGSGTQLSVL.

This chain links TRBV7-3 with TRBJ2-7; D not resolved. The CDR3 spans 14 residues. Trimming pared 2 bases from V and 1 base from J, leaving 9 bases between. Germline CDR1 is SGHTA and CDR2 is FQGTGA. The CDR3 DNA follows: TGTGCCAGCAGCTTAGATGGGCCGTCCTACGAGCAGTACTTC. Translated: CASSLDGPSYEQYF.

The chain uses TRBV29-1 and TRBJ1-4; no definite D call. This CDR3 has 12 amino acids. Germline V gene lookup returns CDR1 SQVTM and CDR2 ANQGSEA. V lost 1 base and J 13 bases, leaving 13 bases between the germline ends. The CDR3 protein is CSVEVLSGILFF. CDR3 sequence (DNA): TGCAGCGTTGAAGTCCTGTCTGGGATACTGTTTTTT.

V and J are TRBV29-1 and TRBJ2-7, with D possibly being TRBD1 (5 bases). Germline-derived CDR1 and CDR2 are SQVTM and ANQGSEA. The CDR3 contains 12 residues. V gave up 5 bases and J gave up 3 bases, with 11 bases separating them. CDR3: CSVTDSIYEQYF. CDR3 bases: TGCAGCGTTACTGACAGCATCTACGAGCAGTACTTC.

CDR3 residues: CASNGRGASQETQYF. CDR3 DNA sequence: TGTGCCAGCAACGGGCGGGGGGCCTCACAAGAGACCCAGTACTTC. The chain has TRBV7-2 and TRBJ2-5; 8 bases are a match to TRBD2. The J segment lost 2 bases and the V segment lost 7 bases, leaving 9 bases of the junction unmatched. CDR1 is SGHTA and CDR2 is FQGNSA in the germline V gene. CDR3 length equals 15 residues.

The CDR3 loop reads CASSLVMGGSSYNEQFF. The CDR3 DNA reads TGCGCCAGCAGCTTGGTTATGGGCGGGAGCTCCTACAATGAGCAGTTCTTC. The chain has TRBV5-1 and TRBJ2-1, with TRBD2 identical over 7 bases. With V trimmed by 0 bases and J by 0 bases, 6 bases remained unmatched. In germline, CDR1 is SGHRS, CDR2 YFSETQ. The CDR3 covers 17 residues.

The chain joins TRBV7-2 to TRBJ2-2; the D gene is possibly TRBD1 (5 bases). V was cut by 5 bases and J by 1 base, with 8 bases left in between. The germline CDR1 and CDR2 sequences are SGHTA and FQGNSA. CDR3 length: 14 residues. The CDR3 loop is CASSQQGNTGELFF. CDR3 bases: TGTGCCAGCAGCCAGCAGGGGAACACCGGGGAGCTGTTTTTT.

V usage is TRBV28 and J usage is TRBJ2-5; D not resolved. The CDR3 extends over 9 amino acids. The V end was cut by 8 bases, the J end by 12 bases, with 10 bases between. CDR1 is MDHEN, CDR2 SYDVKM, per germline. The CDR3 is CASGRPEYF. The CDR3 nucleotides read TGTGCCAGCGGACGCCCCGAGTACTTC.

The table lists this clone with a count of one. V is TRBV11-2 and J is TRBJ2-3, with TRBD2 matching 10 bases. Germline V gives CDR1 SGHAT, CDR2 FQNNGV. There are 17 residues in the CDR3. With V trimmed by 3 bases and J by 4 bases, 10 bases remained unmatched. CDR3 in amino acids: CASSLGVASGGSDTQYF. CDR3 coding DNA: TGTGCCAGCAGCTTGGGGGTGGCTAGCGGGGGTTCAGATACGCAGTATTTT.

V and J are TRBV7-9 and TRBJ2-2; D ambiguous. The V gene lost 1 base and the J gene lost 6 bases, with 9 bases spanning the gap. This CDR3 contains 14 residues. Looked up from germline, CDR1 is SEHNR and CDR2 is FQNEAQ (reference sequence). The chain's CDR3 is CASSLVAIAGELFF. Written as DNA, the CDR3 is TGTGCCAGCAGCTTAGTGGCGATAGCCGGGGAGCTGTTTTTT.

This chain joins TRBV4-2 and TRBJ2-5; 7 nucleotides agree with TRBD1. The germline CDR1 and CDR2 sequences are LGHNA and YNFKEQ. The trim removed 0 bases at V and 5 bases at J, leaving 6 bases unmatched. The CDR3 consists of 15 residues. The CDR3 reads CASSQDRRQGETQYF. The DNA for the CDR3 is TGTGCCAGCAGCCAAGATAGGAGACAGGGTGAGACCCAGTACTTC.

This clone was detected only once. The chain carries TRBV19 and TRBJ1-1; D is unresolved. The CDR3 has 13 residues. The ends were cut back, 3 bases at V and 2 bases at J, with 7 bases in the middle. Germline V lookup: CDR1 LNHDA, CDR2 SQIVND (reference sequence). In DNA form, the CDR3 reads TGTGCCAGTAGTATTAACACTAACACTGAAGCTTTCTTT. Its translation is CASSINTNTEAFF. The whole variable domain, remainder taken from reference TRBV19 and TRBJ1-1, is DGGITQSPKYLFRKEGQNVTLSCEQNLNHDAMYWYRQDPGQGLRLIYYSQIVNDFQKGDIAEGYSVSREKKESFPLTVTSAQKNPTAFYLCASSINTNTEAFFGQGTRLTVV.

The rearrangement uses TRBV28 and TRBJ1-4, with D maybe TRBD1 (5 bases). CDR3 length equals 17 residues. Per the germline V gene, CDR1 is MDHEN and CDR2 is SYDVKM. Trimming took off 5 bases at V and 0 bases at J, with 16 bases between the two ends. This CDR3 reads CASSITEGFSTNEKLFF. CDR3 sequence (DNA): TGTGCCAGCAGTATCACAGAGGGGTTTTCAACTAATGAAAAACTGTTTTTT.

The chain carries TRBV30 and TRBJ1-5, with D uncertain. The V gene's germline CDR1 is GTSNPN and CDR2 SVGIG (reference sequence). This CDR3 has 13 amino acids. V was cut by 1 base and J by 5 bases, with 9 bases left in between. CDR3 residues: CAWSDDWDQPQHF. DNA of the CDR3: TGTGCCTGGAGTGACGACTGGGATCAGCCCCAGCATTTT. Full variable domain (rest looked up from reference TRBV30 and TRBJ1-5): SQTIHQWPATLVQPVGSPLSLECTVEGTSNPNLYWYRQAAGRGLQLLFYSVGIGQISSEVPQNLSASRPQDRQFILSSKKLLLSDSGFYLCAWSDDWDQPQHFGDGTRLSIL.

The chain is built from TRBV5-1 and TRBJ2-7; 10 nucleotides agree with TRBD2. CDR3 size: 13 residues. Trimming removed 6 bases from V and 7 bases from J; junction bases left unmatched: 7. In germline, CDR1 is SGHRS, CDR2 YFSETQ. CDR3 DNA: TGCGCCAGCACCAGACTAGCGGGTGGGGAGCAGTACTTC. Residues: CASTRLAGGEQYF. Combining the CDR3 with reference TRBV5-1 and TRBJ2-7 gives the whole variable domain KAGVTQTPRYLIKTRGQQVTLSCSPISGHRSVSWYQQTPGQGLQFLFEYFSETQRNKGNFPGRFSGRQFSNSRSEMNVSTLELGDSALYLCASTRLAGGEQYFGPGTRLTVT.

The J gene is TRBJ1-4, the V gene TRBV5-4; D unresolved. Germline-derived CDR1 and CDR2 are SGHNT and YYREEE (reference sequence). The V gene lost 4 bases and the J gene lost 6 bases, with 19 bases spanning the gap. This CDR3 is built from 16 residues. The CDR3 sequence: CASSPSGSRNDEKLFF. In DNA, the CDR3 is TGTGCCAGCAGCCCGTCCGGGTCCAGAAACGATGAAAAACTGTTTTTT.

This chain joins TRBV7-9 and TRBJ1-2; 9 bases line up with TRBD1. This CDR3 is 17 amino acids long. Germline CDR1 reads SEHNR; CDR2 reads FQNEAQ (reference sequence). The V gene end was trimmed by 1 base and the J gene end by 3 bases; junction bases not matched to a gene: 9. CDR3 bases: TGTGCCAGCAGCTTAGGATTGAGACAGGGGGATGACTATGGCTACACCTTC. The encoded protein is CASSLGLRQGDDYGYTF. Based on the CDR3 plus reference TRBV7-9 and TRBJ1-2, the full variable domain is DTGVSQNPRHKITKRGQNVTFRCDPISEHNRLYWYRQTLGQGPEFLTYFQNEAQLEKSRLLSDRFSAERPKGSFSTLEIQRTEQGDSAMYLCASSLGLRQGDDYGYTFGSGTRLTVV.

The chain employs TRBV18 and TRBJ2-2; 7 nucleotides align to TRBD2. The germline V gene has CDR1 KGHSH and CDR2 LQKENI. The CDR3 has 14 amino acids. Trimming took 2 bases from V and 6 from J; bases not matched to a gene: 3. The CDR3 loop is CASSPGLGAGELFF. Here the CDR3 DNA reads TGTGCCAGCTCACCAGGACTAGGGGCCGGGGAGCTGTTTTTT.